This T cell receptor beta chain stems from a study of CD4 T cells in relation to SARS-CoV-2 and coronaviruses. Study at large: Negative control cultures got HIV-1 Nef peptides or no peptide.

Germline assignment: CDR1 MNHEY and CDR2 SMNVEV (reference sequence). CDR3 length equals 12 residues. V was shortened by 4 bases and J by 2 bases, with 5 bases between the two germline ends. The protocol was immunoSEQ multiplex PCR, while the TCRdb copy is restricted to in-frame clones and leaves out a portion. The sample has under 25,000 clones; approximately 70% are singletons. The unexposed donors gave CD4+ T cells in about 2010-2018, prior to COVID-19. After about 10 days of culture, CD4+ T cells were isolated. A remark on this clone: Its specificity is unknown.

The chain combines TRBV27 with TRBJ1-2, with no clear D. The TCR comes from a human donor in good health. The sequencing sample was made of CD4+ T cells from PBMCs, cultured in vitro. This chain's CDR3 is CASSSTNYGYTF. The CDR3 DNA reads as TGTGCCAGCAGTTCAACAAACTATGGCTACACCTTC.